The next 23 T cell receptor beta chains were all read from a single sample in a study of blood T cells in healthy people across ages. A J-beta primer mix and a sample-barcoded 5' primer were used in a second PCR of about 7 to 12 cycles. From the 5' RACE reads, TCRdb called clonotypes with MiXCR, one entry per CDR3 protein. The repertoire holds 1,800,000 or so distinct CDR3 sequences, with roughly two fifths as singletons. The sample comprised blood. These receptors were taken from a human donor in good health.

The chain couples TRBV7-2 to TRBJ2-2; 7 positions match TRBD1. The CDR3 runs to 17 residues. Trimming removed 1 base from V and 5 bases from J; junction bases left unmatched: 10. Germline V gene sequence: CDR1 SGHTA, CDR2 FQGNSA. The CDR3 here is CASSLVGQGVRTGELFF. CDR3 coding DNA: TGTGCCAGCAGCTTAGTTGGTCAGGGGGTTCGGACCGGGGAGCTGTTTTTT. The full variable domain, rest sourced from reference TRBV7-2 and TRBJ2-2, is GAGVSQSPSNKVTEKGKDVELRCDPISGHTALYWYRQSLGQGLEFLIYFQGNSAPDKSGLPSDRFSAERTGGSVSTLTIQRTQQEDSAVYLCASSLVGQGVRTGELFFGEGSRLTVL.

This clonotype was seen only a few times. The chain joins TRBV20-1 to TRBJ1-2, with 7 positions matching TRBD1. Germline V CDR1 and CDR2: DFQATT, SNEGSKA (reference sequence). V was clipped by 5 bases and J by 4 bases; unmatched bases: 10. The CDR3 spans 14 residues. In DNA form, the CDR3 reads TGCAGTGCTGAAGGAAAACAGGGGCCCTATGGCTACACCTTC. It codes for CSAEGKQGPYGYTF.

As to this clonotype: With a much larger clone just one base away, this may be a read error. The CDR3 here is CSVRGIGGLTYEQYF. The CDR3 DNA reads TGCAGCGTTCGGGGGATAGGGGGCCTAACCTACGAGCAGTACTTC. The J gene is TRBJ2-7, the V gene TRBV29-1, with D possibly matching TRBD1 (7 bases). CDR1 and CDR2 from the germline V gene are SQVTM and ANQGSEA. This CDR3 region has 15 residues. V gave up 5 bases and J gave up 2 bases, with 19 bases separating them.

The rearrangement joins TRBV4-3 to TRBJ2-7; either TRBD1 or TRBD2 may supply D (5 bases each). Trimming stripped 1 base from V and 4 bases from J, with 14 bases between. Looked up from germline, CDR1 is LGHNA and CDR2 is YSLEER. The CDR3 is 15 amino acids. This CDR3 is CASSQATGPLYEQYF. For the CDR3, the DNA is TGCGCCAGCAGCCAAGCAACGGGGCCCCTATACGAGCAGTACTTC.

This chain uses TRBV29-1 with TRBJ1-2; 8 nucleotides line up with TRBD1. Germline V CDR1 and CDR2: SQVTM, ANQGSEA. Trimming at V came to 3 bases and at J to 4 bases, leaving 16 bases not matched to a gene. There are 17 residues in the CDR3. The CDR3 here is CSVENMGQASLIYGYTF. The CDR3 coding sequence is TGCAGCGTTGAGAATATGGGACAGGCGTCCTTGATCTATGGCTACACCTTC.

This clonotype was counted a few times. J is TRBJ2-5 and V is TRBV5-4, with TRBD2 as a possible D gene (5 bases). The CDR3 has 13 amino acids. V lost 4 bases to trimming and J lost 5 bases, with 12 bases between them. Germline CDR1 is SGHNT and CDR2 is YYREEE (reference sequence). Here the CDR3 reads CASSPLPGETQYF. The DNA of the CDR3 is TGTGCCAGCAGCCCCTTACCGGGGGAGACCCAGTACTTC.

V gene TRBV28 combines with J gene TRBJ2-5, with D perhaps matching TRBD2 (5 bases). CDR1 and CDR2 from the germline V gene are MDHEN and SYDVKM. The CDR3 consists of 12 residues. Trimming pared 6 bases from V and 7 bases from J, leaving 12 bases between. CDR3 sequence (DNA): TGTGCCAGCAGCCTGATGGGAGTGACCCAGTACTTC. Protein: CASSLMGVTQYF.

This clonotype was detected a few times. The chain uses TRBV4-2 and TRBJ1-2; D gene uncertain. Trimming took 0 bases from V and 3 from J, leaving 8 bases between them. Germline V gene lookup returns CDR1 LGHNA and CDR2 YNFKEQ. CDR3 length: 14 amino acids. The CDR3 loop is CASSQDREDYGYTF. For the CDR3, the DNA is TGTGCCAGCAGCCAAGATCGGGAGGACTATGGCTACACCTTC.

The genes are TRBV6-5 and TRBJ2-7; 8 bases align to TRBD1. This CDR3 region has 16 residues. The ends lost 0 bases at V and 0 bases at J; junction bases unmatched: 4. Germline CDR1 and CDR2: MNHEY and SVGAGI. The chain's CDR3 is CASSYSTGEVSYEQYF. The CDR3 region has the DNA TGTGCCAGCAGTTACTCGACAGGGGAAGTCTCCTACGAGCAGTACTTC.

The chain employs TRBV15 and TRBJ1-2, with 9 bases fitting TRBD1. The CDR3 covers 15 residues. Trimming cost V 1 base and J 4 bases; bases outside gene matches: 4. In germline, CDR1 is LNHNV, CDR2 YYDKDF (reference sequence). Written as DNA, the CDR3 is TGTGCCACCAGCAGAGGCGGACAGGGGCCCTATGGCTACACCTTC. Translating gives CATSRGGQGPYGYTF.

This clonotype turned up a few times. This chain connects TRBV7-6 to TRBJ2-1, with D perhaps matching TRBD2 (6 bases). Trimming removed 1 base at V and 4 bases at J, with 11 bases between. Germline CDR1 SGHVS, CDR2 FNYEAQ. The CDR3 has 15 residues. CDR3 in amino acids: CASSLGTTIYNEQFF. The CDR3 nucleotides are TGTGCCAGCAGCTTAGGGACTACGATATACAATGAGCAGTTCTTC.

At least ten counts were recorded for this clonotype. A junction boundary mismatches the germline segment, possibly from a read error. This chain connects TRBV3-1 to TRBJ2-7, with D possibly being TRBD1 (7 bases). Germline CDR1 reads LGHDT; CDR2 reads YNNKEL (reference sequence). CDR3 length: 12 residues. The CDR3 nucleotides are TGCGCCAGCAGCCAGGGGGGATACGAGCAGTACTTC. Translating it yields CASSQGGYEQYF.

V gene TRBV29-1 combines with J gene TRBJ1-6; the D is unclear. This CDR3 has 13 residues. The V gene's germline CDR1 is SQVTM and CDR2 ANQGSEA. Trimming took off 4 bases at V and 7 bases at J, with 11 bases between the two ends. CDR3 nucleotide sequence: TGCAGCGTTGTAGAGCCGGAGAATTCACCCCTCCACTTT. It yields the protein CSVVEPENSPLHF.

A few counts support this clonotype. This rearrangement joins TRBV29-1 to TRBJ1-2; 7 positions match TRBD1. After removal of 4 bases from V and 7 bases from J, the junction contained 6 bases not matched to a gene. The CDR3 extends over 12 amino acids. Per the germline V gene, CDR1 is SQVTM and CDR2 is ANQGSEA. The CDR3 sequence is CSVVQGGSGYTF. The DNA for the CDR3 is TGCAGCGTTGTTCAGGGGGGCAGTGGCTACACCTTC.

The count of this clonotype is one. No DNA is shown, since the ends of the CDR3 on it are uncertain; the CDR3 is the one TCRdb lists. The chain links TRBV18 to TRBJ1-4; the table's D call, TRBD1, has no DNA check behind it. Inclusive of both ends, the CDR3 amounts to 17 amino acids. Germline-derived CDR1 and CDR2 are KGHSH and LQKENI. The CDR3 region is CASSPWAPGTGVEKRFF.

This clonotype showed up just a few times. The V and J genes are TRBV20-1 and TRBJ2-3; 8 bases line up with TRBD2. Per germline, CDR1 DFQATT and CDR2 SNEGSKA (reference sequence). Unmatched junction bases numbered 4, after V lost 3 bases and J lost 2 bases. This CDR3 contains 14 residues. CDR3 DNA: TGCAGTGCTAGTGAGCGGGGGTACACAGATACGCAGTATTTT. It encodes CSASERGYTDTQYF.

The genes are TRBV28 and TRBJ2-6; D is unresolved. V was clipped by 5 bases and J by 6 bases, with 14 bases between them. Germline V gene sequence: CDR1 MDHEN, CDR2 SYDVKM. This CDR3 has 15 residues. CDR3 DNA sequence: TGTGCCAGCAGTATGGGCAGTGCTGAGGCCAACGTCCTGACTTTC. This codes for CASSMGSAEANVLTF. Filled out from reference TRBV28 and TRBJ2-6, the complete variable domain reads DVKVTQSSRYLVKRTGEKVFLECVQDMDHENMFWYRQDPGLGLRLIYFSYDVKMKEKGDIPEGYSVSREKKERFSLILESASTNQTSMYLCASSMGSAEANVLTFGAGSRLTVL.

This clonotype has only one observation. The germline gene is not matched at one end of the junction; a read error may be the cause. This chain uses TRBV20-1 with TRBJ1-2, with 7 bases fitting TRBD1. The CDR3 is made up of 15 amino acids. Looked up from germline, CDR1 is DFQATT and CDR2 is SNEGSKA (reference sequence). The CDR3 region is CSARVRDSEIYGCTF. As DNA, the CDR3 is TGCAGTGCTAGAGTTCGGGACAGCGAAATCTATGGCTGCACCTTC.

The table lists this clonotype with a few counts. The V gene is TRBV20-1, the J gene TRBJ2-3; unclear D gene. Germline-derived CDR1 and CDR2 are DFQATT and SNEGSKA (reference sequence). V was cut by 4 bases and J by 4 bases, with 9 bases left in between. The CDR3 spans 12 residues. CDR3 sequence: CSAIFVPDTQYF. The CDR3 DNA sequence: TGCAGTGCTATCTTTGTACCAGATACGCAGTATTTT.

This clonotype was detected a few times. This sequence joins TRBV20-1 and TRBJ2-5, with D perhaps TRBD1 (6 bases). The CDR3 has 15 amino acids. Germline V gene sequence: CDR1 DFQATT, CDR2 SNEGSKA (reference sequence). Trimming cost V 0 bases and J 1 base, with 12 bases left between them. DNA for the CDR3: TGCAGTGCTAGAGATGGGGGCGTCCTCCAAGAGACCCAGTACTTC. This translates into CSARDGGVLQETQYF.

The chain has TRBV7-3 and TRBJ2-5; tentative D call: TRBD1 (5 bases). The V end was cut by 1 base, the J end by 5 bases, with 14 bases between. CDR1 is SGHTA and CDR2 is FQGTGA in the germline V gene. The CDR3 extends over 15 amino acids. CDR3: CASSLMGSKGETQYF. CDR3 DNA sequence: TGTGCCAGCAGCTTAATGGGCTCGAAGGGGGAGACCCAGTACTTC.

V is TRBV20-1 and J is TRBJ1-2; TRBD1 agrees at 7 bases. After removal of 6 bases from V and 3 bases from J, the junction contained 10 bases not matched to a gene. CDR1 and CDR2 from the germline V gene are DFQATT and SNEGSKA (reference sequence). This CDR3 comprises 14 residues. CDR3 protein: CSAHPRQGDYGYTF. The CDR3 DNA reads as TGCAGTGCCCATCCACGACAGGGCGACTATGGCTACACCTTC.

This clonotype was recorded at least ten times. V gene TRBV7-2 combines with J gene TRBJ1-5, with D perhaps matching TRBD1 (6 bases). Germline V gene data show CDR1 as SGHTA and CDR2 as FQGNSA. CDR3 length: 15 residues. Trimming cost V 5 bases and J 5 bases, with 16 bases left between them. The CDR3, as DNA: TGTGCCAGCAGCCCCCCGGGGGGCGCCCATCAGCCCCAGCATTTT. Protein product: CASSPPGGAHQPQHF.